The present T cell receptor beta chain was sequenced within a study of T cells in Graves' hyperthyroidism and ophthalmopathy. Regarding the study as a whole: The model identified upcoming ophthalmopathy a median 6.5 months ahead of onset.

Amplified TCR beta CDR3 regions derived from RNA transcripts. The HTBI primer set was used in a first-round RT-PCR of the TCR CDR3. TCRdb re-derived calls from the multiplex PCR reads in MiXCR, one entry per CDR3 protein. The repertoire holds about 640,000 distinct CDR3 sequences, with around 20% as singletons. About this clonotype: The antigen is unknown.

Patients having uncontrolled infection, another autoimmune disease, pregnancy or lactation were not included. The TCR originated in a young man with Graves' ophthalmopathy. Sequencing used blood.

CDR3 DNA: TGTGCCAGTACGCTGGGACAGGGATCAACTAATGAAAAACTGTTTTTT. It translates to CASTLGQGSTNEKLFF. The V gene is TRBV19, the J gene TRBJ1-4; 9 bases match TRBD1. CDR1 is LNHDA, CDR2 SQIVND, per germline (reference sequence). V lost 7 bases and J lost 0; bases outside the gene matches: 6. The CDR3 contains 16 residues.